This T cell receptor (beta chain) was profiled in a study of CXCR3-negative and CXCR3-positive naive CD8 T cells. Study-level findings and limits: Researchers reported similar TRBV-TRBJ usage in naive CXCR3-negative and CXCR3-positive cells, though memory differed. TRB CDR3 properties indicated TCR strength, while surface CD5 was similar across naive subsets.

In the case of this clonotype: What it recognizes is unknown.

Those CD8+ T cells considered naive were CD45RO-CCR7+CD27+CD95-. The authors prepared UMI-labeled TRB cDNA libraries by 5' RACE. After re-calling the 5' RACE reads, TCRdb lists one entry per CDR3 protein, DNA absent. The specimen's table records 100,000 to 150,000 distinct CDR3 sequences. The length of the CDR3 is 15 residues. Germline V gene sequence: CDR1 SQVTM, CDR2 ANQGSEA. The clonotype originates from a human donor in good health. Some clones in this sample may be carry-over from other donors' samples. The chain employs TRBV29-1 and TRBJ2-1. Sequences were obtained from naive CXCR3- CD8+ T cells from blood. Subset denoted: CD45RO-CCR7+CD27+CD95- naive CD8+ T cells lacking CXCR3 (TNR3-). The chain's CDR3 is CSVEEGRRSYNEQFF.